A selection of T cell receptor beta chains follows, all from one sample in a study of STAT5B mutations in CD4+ large granular lymphocyte leukemia. Libraries were prepared by immunoSEQ multiplex PCR; TCRdb keeps only in-frame clonotypes and omits some of them. The table lists around 50,000 clones, around 82% of them singletons, with 0.35% to 0.4% in the top ten. Sequencing was performed on CD4+ T cells from blood buffy coats. The receptors stem from a human donor in good health. The CDR3 runs from the conserved cysteine through the conserved F or W. D genes are given only for firm matches. Clone size is not always given. Where it is, it says once, few, many or a class for expanded clones.

length	size	V	D	J	CDR3	DNA
14	once	TRBV6-1	.	TRBJ2-3	CASSDDWSTDTQYF	TGTGCCAGCAGTGACGACTGGAGCACAGATACGCAGTATTTT
16	.	TRBV5-6	.	TRBJ2-3	CASSLRDSGGTDTQYF	TGTGCCAGCAGCTTGAGGGACTCGGGGGGCACAGATACGCAGTATTTT
15	few	TRBV9	.	TRBJ1-2	CASSARVGSPYGYTF	TGTGCCAGCAGCGCCAGAGTGGGGAGCCCCTATGGCTACACCTTC
15	.	TRBV6-1	TRBD1	TRBJ1-3	CASDTGGLGGNTIYF	TGTGCCAGCGATACAGGGGGCTTGGGTGGAAACACCATATATTTT
13	.	TRBV6-6	.	TRBJ1-2	CASNPWVNYGYTF	TGTGCCAGCAATCCCTGGGTTAACTATGGCTACACCTTC
13	.	TRBV21-1	.	TRBJ2-6	CASVGHGANVLTF	.
14	.	TRBV9	.	TRBJ1-1	CASSPGEINTEAFF	TGTGCCAGCAGCCCAGGAGAGATCAACACTGAAGCTTTCTTT
15	.	TRBV7-2	TRBD2	TRBJ2-5	CASSSSGRGQETQYF	TGTGCCAGCAGCTCTAGCGGGAGGGGCCAGGAGACCCAGTACTTC
14	.	TRBV27	.	TRBJ1-2	CASSQGGLPYGYTF	TGTGCCAGCAGCCAAGGGGGACTTCCCTATGGCTACACCTTC
14	.	TRBV5-4	.	TRBJ1-5	CASSLMGGDQPQHF	TGTGCCAGCAGCTTGATGGGGGGCGATCAGCCCCAGCATTTT
16	few	TRBV2	.	TRBJ2-6	CASSELANSGANVLTF	TGTGCCAGCAGTGAACTAGCGAACTCTGGGGCCAACGTCCTGACTTTC
16	.	TRBV5-1	TRBD2	TRBJ2-5	CASSLFTSGTGETQYF	TGCGCCAGCAGCTTATTCACTAGCGGCACCGGGGAGACCCAGTACTTC
16	.	TRBV6-4	TRBD2	TRBJ2-3	CASSVSGGARTDTQYF	TGTGCCAGCAGCGTTAGCGGGGGGGCCCGAACAGATACGCAGTATTTT
14	.	TRBV5-1	.	TRBJ1-3	CASSAAGVGNTIYF	TGCGCCAGCAGCGCAGCAGGGGTTGGAAACACCATATATTTT
15	.	TRBV7-6	TRBD2	TRBJ2-7	CASSPRLAQAYEQYF	TGTGCCAGCAGCCCAAGACTAGCCCAGGCCTACGAGCAGTACTTC
16	.	TRBV7-9	.	TRBJ2-7	CASSLVMWGASYEQYF	TGTGCCAGCAGCTTAGTCATGTGGGGGGCATCCTACGAGCAGTACTTC
16	.	TRBV9	.	TRBJ2-7	CASSQRLRELTYEQYF	TGTGCCAGCAGCCAGAGACTGAGGGAGCTCACCTACGAGCAGTACTTC
11	.	TRBV28	.	TRBJ1-3	CASLGGNTIYF	TGTGCCAGCCTGGGAGGAAACACCATATATTTT
13	.	TRBV30	TRBD1	TRBJ2-7	CAWSGGGHSEQYF	TGTGCCTGGAGTGGAGGGGGCCACAGCGAGCAGTACTTC
18	.	TRBV5-5	TRBD1	TRBJ1-4	CASSEIRRGTATNEKLFF	TGTGCCAGCAGCGAAATACGGCGGGGGACAGCAACTAATGAAAAACTGTTTTTT